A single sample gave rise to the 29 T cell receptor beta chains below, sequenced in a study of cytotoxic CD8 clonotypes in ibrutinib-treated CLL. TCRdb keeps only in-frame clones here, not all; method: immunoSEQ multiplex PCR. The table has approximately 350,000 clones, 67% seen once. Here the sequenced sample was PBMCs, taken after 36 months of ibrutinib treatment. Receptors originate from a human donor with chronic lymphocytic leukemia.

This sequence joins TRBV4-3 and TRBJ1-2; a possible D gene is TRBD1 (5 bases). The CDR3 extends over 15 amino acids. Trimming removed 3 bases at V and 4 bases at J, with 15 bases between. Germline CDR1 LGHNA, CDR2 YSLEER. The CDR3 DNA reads TGCGCCAGCAGCCATACAGGTCCCTTAGGCTATGGCTACACCTTC. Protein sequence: CASSHTGPLGYGYTF.

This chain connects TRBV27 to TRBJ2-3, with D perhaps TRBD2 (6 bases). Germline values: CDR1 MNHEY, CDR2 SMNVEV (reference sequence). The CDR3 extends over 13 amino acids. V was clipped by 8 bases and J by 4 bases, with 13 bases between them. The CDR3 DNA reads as TGTGCCAGCCGAGGCTCGGGAGCAGATACGCAGTATTTT. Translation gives CASRGSGADTQYF.

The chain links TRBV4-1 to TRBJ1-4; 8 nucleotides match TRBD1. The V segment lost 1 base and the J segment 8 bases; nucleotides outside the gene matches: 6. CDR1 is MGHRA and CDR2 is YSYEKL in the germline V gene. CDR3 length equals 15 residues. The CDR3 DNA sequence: TGCGCCAGCAGCCAAGGCCCAGGGGGCAGGGAAAAACTGTTTTTT. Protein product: CASSQGPGGREKLFF.

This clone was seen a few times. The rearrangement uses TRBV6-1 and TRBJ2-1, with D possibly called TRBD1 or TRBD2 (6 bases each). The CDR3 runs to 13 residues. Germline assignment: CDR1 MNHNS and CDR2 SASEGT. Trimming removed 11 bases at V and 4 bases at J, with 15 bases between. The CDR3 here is CAAPGAVYNEQFF. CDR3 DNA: TGTGCCGCCCCGGGGGCAGTGTACAATGAGCAGTTCTTC.

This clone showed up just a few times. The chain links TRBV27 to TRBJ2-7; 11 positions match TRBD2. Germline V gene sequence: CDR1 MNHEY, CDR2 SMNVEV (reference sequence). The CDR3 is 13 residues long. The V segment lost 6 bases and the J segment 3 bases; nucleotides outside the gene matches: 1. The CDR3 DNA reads TGTGCCAGCAGGCTAGCGGGGGGCTACGAGCAGTACTTC. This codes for CASRLAGGYEQYF.

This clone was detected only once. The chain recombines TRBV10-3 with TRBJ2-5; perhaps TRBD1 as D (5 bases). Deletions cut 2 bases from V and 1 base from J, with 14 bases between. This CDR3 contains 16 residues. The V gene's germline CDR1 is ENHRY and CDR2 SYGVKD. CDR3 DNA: TGTGCCATCAGTGAGATACTTGACAGCCCCCAAGAGACCCAGTACTTC. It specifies CAISEILDSPQETQYF.

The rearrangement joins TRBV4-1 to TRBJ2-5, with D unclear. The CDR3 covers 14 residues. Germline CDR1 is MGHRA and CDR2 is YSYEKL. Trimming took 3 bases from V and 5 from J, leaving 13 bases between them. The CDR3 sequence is CASSHARARETQYF. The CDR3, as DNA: TGCGCCAGCAGCCACGCCCGGGCGAGGGAGACCCAGTACTTC.

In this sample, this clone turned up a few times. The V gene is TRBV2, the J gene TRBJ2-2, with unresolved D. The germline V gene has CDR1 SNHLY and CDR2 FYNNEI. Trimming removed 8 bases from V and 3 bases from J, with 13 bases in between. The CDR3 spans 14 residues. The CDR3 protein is CASARLGDTGELFF. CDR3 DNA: TGTGCCAGCGCACGCCTTGGGGACACCGGGGAGCTGTTTTTT.

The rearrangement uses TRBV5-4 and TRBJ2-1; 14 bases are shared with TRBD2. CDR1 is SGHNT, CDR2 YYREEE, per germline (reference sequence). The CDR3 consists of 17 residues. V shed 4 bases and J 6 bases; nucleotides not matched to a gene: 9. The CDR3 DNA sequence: TGTGCCAGCAGCCTCTCAAGACTAGCGGGAGGGTTCAATGAGCAGTTCTTC. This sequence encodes CASSLSRLAGGFNEQFF.

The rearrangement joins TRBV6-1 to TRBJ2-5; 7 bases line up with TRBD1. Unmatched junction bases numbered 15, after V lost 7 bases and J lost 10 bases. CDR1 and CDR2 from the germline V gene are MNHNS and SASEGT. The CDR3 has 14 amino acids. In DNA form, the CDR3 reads TGTGCCAGCATCCTGGACAGGCAGAATGGAATCCAGTACTTC. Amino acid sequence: CASILDRQNGIQYF.

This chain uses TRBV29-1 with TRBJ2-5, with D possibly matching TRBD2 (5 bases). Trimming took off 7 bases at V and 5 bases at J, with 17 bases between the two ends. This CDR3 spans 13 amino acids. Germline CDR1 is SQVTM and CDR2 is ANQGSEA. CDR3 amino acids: CSAALGRRETQYF. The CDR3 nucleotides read TGCAGCGCTGCGTTAGGGAGAAGGGAGACCCAGTACTTC.

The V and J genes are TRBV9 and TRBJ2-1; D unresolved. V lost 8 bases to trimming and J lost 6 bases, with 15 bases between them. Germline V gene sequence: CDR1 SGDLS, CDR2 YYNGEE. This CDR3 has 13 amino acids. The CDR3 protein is CASGVPRSNEQFF. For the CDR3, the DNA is TGTGCCAGTGGGGTCCCCCGGAGCAATGAGCAGTTCTTC. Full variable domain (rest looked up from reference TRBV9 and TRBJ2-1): DSGVTQTPKHLITATGQRVTLRCSPRSGDLSVYWYQQSLDQGLQFLIQYYNGEERAKGNILERFSAQQFPDLHSELNLSSLELGDSALYFCASGVPRSNEQFFGPGTRLTVL.

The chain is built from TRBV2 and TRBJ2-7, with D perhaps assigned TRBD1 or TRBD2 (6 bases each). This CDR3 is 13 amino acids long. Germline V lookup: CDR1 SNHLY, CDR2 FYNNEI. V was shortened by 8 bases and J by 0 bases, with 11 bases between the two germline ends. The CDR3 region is CASGGTFSYEQYF. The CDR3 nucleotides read TGTGCCAGCGGGGGGACATTCTCCTACGAGCAGTACTTC.

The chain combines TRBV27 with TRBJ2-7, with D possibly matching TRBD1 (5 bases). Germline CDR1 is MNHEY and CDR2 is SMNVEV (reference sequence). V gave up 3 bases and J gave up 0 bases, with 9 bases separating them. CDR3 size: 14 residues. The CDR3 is CASSFRQFSYEQYF. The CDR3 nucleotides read TGTGCCAGCAGTTTTAGACAGTTCTCCTACGAGCAGTACTTC.

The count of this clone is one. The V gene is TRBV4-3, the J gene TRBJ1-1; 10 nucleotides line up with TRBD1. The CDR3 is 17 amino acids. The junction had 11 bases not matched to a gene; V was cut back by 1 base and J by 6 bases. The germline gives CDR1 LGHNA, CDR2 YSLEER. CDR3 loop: CASSQAPGQGIIAEAFF. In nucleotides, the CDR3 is TGCGCCAGCAGCCAAGCTCCGGGACAGGGGATCATCGCTGAAGCTTTCTTT.

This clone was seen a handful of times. The CDR3 nucleotides are TGCGCCAGCAGATCAAGACAGGCCGATACGCAGTATTTT. It specifies CASRSRQADTQYF. The gene calls are TRBV10-1 and TRBJ2-3, with D maybe TRBD1 (6 bases). In germline, CDR1 is WNHNN, CDR2 SYGVQD (reference sequence). V was shortened by 6 bases and J by 6 bases, with 13 bases between the two germline ends. The CDR3 covers 13 residues.

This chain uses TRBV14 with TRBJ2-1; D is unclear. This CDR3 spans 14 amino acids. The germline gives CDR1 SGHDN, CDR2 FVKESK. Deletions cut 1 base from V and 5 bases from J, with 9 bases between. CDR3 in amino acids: CASSQAGTNNEQFF. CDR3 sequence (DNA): TGTGCCAGCAGCCAAGCGGGTACGAACAATGAGCAGTTCTTC.

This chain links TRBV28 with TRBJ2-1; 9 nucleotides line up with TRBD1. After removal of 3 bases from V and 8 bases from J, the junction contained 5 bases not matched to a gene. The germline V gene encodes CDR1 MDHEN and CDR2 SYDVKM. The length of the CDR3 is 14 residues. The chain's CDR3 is CASSLEQGAHEQFF. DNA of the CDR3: TGTGCCAGCAGTTTGGAACAGGGGGCCCATGAGCAGTTCTTC.

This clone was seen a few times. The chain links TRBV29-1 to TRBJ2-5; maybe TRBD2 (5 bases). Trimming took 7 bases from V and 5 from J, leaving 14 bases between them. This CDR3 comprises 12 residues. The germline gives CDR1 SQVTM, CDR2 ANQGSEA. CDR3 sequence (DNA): TGCAGCGAGGGATTGGGCGGGGAGACCCAGTACTTC. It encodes CSEGLGGETQYF.

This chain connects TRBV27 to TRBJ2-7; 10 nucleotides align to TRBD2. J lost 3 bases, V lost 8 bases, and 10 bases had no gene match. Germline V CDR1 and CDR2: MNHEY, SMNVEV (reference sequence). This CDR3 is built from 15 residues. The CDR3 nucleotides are TGTGCCAGCTCCCCCCTAGCGGGAGTTTGCTACGAGCAGTACTTC. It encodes CASSPLAGVCYEQYF.

The CDR3 reads CSVARGTVYEQYF. The CDR3 DNA reads TGCAGCGTCGCCCGGGGGACGGTTTACGAGCAGTACTTC. V usage is TRBV29-1 and J usage is TRBJ2-7; maybe TRBD2 (6 bases). The CDR3 spans 13 residues. The V gene's germline CDR1 is SQVTM and CDR2 ANQGSEA. V dropped 6 bases and J dropped 4 bases, with 16 bases sitting between them.

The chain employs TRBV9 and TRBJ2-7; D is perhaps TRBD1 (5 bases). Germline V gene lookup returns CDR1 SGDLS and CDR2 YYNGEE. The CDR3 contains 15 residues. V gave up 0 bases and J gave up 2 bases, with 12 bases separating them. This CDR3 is CASSVGQGRTYEQYF. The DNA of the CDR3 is TGTGCCAGCAGCGTAGGGCAGGGCCGGACCTACGAGCAGTACTTC.

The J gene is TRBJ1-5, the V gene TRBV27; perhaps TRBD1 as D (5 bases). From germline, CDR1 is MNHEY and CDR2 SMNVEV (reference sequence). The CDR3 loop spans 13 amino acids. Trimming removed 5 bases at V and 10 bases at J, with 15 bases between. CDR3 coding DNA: TGTGCCAGCAGTCCCGGACAATTTAGTCCCCAGCATTTT. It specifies CASSPGQFSPQHF.

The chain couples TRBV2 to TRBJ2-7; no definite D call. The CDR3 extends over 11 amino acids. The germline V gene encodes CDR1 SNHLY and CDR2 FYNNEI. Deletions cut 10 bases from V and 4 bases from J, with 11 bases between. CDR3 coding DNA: TGTGCCAAAAGGGTAGGGTACGAGCAGTACTTC. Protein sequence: CAKRVGYEQYF.

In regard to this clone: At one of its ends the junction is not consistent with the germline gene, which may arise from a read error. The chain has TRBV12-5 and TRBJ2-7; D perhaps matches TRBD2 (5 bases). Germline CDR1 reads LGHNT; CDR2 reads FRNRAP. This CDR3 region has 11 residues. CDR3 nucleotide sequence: TGTGCTAGTGGTCTTGGCCGGGAAGCCCACTTC. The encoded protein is CASGLGREAHF.

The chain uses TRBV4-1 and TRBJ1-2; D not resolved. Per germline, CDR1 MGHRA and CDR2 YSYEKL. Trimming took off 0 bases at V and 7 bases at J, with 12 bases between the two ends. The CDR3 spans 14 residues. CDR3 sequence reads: CASSQEWREGGYTF. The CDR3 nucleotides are TGCGCCAGCAGCCAAGAGTGGCGGGAGGGTGGCTACACCTTC.

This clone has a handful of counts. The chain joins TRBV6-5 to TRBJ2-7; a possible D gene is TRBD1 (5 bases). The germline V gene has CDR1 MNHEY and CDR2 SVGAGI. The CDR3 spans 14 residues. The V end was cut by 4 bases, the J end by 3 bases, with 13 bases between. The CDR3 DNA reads TGTGCCAGCAGTTCTTACTCTAGGGGCTACGAGCAGTACTTC. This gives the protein CASSSYSRGYEQYF.

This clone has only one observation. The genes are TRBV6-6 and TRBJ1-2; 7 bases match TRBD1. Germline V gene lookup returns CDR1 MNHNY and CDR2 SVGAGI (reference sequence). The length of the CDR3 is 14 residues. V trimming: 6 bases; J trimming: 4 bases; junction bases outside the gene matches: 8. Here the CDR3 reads CASSPTDRAYGYTF. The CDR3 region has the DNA TGTGCCAGCAGCCCGACAGACAGGGCCTATGGCTACACCTTC.

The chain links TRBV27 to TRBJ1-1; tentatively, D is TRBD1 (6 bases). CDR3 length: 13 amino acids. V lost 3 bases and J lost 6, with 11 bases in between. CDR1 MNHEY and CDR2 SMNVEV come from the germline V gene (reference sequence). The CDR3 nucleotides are TGTGCCAGCAGTTTTGGGGGGGGCGCTGAAGCTTTCTTT. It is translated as CASSFGGGAEAFF.